These 24 T cell receptor beta chains originate from one sample sequenced in a study of T-cell reconstitution after alpha-beta-depleted transplantation in children. Unique molecular identifiers were incorporated during preparation of the TCRbeta library. TCRdb recomputed calls from the PCR reads with MiXCR, one row per CDR3 protein. The data show over 90,000 distinct CDR3 sequences, with around 7.8% seen just once and roughly 15% held by the top ten. Here the sequenced sample was PBMCs, taken before TCRalphabeta/CD19-depleted stem cell transplant. The receptors come from a boy between 2 and 10 years old with acute lymphoblastic leukemia, due to receive a stem cell transplant.

At least ten counts were recorded for this clonotype. The V call is TRBV5-6, the J call TRBJ2-7, with D possibly matching TRBD1 (5 bases). V was clipped by 4 bases and J by 0 bases, with 11 bases between them. In germline, CDR1 is SGHDT, CDR2 YYEEEE. The CDR3 is 14 amino acids. The CDR3: CASSGRQSSYEQYF. The CDR3, as DNA: TGTGCCAGCAGCGGTAGACAGAGCTCCTACGAGCAGTACTTC.

This clonotype was seen repeatedly, ten times or more. This sequence joins TRBV18 and TRBJ2-7; TRBD1 agrees at 7 bases. After removal of 4 bases from V and 4 bases from J, the junction contained 1 base not matched to a gene. The CDR3 runs 12 residues. Germline V gene lookup returns CDR1 KGHSH and CDR2 LQKENI. Here the CDR3 DNA reads TGTGCCAGCTCACGACAGGGATACGAGCAGTACTTC. This encodes CASSRQGYEQYF.

The sample holds a few counts of this clonotype. J is TRBJ1-5 and V is TRBV7-2; D perhaps matches TRBD1 (5 bases). The V and J ends lost 0 bases and 3 bases respectively, with 12 bases between them. The CDR3 covers 16 residues. The germline gives CDR1 SGHTA, CDR2 FQGNSA. The CDR3 protein is CASSLASQGNNQPQHF. The CDR3 nucleotides read TGTGCCAGCAGCTTAGCTTCGCAGGGCAACAATCAGCCCCAGCATTTT. Full variable domain (outside the CDR3, taken from reference TRBV7-2 and TRBJ1-5): GAGVSQSPSNKVTEKGKDVELRCDPISGHTALYWYRQSLGQGLEFLIYFQGNSAPDKSGLPSDRFSAERTGGSVSTLTIQRTQQEDSAVYLCASSLASQGNNQPQHFGDGTRLSIL.

The rearrangement uses TRBV6-5 and TRBJ2-5; the match to TRBD2 covers 9 bases. V trimming: 2 bases; J trimming: 1 base; junction bases outside the gene matches: 2. Germline V lookup: CDR1 MNHEY, CDR2 SVGAGI. This CDR3 comprises 15 residues. This chain's CDR3 is CASSYSGGPQETQYF. The CDR3 region has the DNA TGTGCCAGCAGTTACAGCGGGGGGCCCCAAGAGACCCAGTACTTC.

This clonotype came up a few times. The V gene is TRBV6-4, the J gene TRBJ2-5, with TRBD2 matching over 9 bases. Germline lookup yields CDR1 MRHNA and CDR2 SNTAGT. The V gene end was trimmed by 3 bases and the J gene end by 1 base; junction bases not matched to a gene: 0. The CDR3 length is 14 residues. CDR3 bases: TGTGCCAGCAGTGAGCGGGGGGGCCAAGAGACCCAGTACTTC. Its translation is CASSERGGQETQYF.

This clonotype was picked up many times. This rearrangement joins TRBV12-3 or TRBV12-4 to TRBJ2-3; 7 bases agree with TRBD2. This CDR3 is 17 amino acids long. Trimming at V came to 4 bases and at J to 3 bases, leaving 13 bases not matched to a gene. CDR3 DNA: TGTGCCAGCAGTTCCGGTCCGGGGAGGGGAGATACAGATACGCAGTATTTT. It yields the protein CASSSGPGRGDTDTQYF.

The rearrangement uses TRBV11-3 and TRBJ1-1; 7 bases are a match to TRBD1. The CDR3 sequence is 14 residues long. V was pared by 8 bases and J by 6 bases, with 12 bases of the junction left unmatched. The V gene's germline CDR1 is SGHNT and CDR2 YENEEA. CDR3 bases: TGTGCCAGCGGAACTCAACAGGGGAGGTCTGAAGCTTTCTTT. Translating gives CASGTQQGRSEAFF.

The chain employs TRBV5-5 and TRBJ1-4; 9 bases match TRBD1. V was pared by 3 bases and J by 3 bases, with 6 bases of the junction left unmatched. The germline V gene encodes CDR1 SGHKS and CDR2 YYEKEE (reference sequence). This CDR3 contains 16 residues. CDR3 sequence (DNA): TGTGCCAGCAGCTCCGTCTGGGACAGGGCTAATGAAAAACTGTTTTTT. Translation: CASSSVWDRANEKLFF.

Many counts were recorded for this clonotype. V usage is TRBV29-1 and J usage is TRBJ2-5; D not certain. Germline V gene sequence: CDR1 SQVTM, CDR2 ANQGSEA. CDR3 length equals 11 residues. The V and J ends lost 4 bases and 2 bases respectively, with 5 bases between them. The CDR3 DNA follows: TGCAGCGTTGGGTGGCAAGAGACCCAGTACTTC. Translation gives CSVGWQETQYF.

The chain joins TRBV7-9 to TRBJ2-5, with D perhaps being TRBD1 or TRBD2 (6 bases each). The CDR3 runs 13 residues. V gave up 10 bases and J gave up 1 base, with 13 bases separating them. Germline values: CDR1 SEHNR, CDR2 FQNEAQ (reference sequence). The CDR3 DNA is TGTGCCACGGGAGAGGGGGGCCAAGAGACCCAGTACTTC. Protein: CATGEGGQETQYF.

The chain is built from TRBV6-1 and TRBJ2-1; D perhaps matches TRBD2 (5 bases). The CDR3 has 14 amino acids. V lost 7 bases to trimming and J lost 10 bases, with 20 bases between them. CDR1 MNHNS and CDR2 SASEGT come from the germline V gene. The CDR3 coding sequence is TGTGCCAGCACCCGCGGGCAGGCGTTCGGGGAGCAGTTCTTC. Translating it yields CASTRGQAFGEQFF.

Many counts were recorded for this clonotype. V gene TRBV27 combines with J gene TRBJ2-2; no reliable D call. Trimming removed 10 bases at V and 5 bases at J, with 5 bases between. This CDR3 is built from 10 residues. Germline-derived CDR1 and CDR2 are MNHEY and SMNVEV (reference sequence). The CDR3 DNA is TGTGCCACCGAGACCGGGGAGCTGTTTTTT. Translated: CATETGELFF.

This clonotype appeared a few times. This rearrangement joins TRBV29-1 to TRBJ1-2; D might be TRBD1 (6 bases). Looked up from germline, CDR1 is SQVTM and CDR2 is ANQGSEA. CDR3 length: 13 residues. Trimming took off 3 bases at V and 2 bases at J, with 10 bases between the two ends. CDR3 bases: TGCAGCGTTGAGAGGGGGAGGAACTATGGCTACACCTTC. Translation gives CSVERGRNYGYTF.

Ten or more counts support this clonotype. V and J are TRBV6-4 and TRBJ2-2; unclear D gene. Looked up from germline, CDR1 is MRHNA and CDR2 is SNTAGT. The CDR3 spans 13 residues. The V and J ends lost 8 bases and 3 bases respectively, with 10 bases between them. CDR3 nucleotide sequence: TGTGCCAGCGCCCCCGGAGACACCGGGGAGCTGTTTTTT. It encodes CASAPGDTGELFF.

This clonotype was detected only a few times. The CDR3 coding sequence is TGCGCCAGCAGCTTGGTCCAGTCCTACAATGAGCAGTTCTTC. Encoded protein: CASSLVQSYNEQFF. This chain connects TRBV5-1 to TRBJ2-1; D remains unclear. The germline V gene encodes CDR1 SGHRS and CDR2 YFSETQ. This CDR3 region has 14 residues. V was clipped by 0 bases and J by 1 base, with 5 bases between them. Based on the CDR3 plus reference TRBV5-1 and TRBJ2-1, the full variable domain is KAGVTQTPRYLIKTRGQQVTLSCSPISGHRSVSWYQQTPGQGLQFLFEYFSETQRNKGNFPGRFSGRQFSNSRSEMNVSTLELGDSALYLCASSLVQSYNEQFFGPGTRLTVL.

Only a few counts were recorded for this clonotype. The chain joins TRBV20-1 to TRBJ2-7; weak D call: TRBD1 (5 bases). V was trimmed by 6 bases and J by 6 bases, leaving 15 bases between them. This CDR3 has 12 residues. From germline, CDR1 is DFQATT and CDR2 SNEGSKA (reference sequence). The chain's CDR3 is CSAMGQSVEQYF. The CDR3 DNA follows: TGCAGTGCAATGGGGCAGTCCGTCGAGCAGTACTTC.

The V and J genes are TRBV12-3 or TRBV12-4 and TRBJ2-1; TRBD2 is a possible D gene (6 bases). CDR3 length: 16 amino acids. Trimming pared 8 bases from V and 0 bases from J, leaving 17 bases between. The DNA for the CDR3 is TGTGCCAGCTCACGGGCGGGAATTCCCTCCTACAATGAGCAGTTCTTC. It is translated as CASSRAGIPSYNEQFF.

Concerning this clonotype itself: A much larger clone differs by one base, so this may be a read error. The chain couples TRBV12-3 or TRBV12-4 to TRBJ2-2; tentatively, D is TRBD1 (6 bases). The V end was cut by 6 bases, the J end by 6 bases, with 8 bases between. This CDR3 comprises 12 residues. CDR3 nucleotide sequence: TGTGCCAGCAGGTACAGGGCCGGGGAGCTGTTTTTT. Translated: CASRYRAGELFF.

This sequence joins TRBV27 and TRBJ1-6; D is perhaps TRBD1 (5 bases). Trimming removed 4 bases at V and 7 bases at J, with 11 bases between. Germline V CDR1 and CDR2: MNHEY, SMNVEV (reference sequence). This CDR3 has 14 amino acids. CDR3 in DNA: TGTGCCAGCAGTTCTCCAGGGAGGAATTCACCCCTCCACTTT. Residues: CASSSPGRNSPLHF.

This clonotype was detected ten times or more. The rearrangement uses TRBV7-2 and TRBJ1-2; 8 bases map to TRBD1. In germline, CDR1 is SGHTA, CDR2 FQGNSA. This CDR3 is built from 14 residues. Trimming at V came to 4 bases and at J to 4 bases, leaving 5 bases not matched to a gene. CDR3 nucleotides: TGTGCCAGCAGCTCCCAAACAGGGGGCTATGGCTACACCTTC. It yields the protein CASSSQTGGYGYTF.

This clonotype was observed many times. The rearrangement uses TRBV12-3 or TRBV12-4 and TRBJ2-2; D not resolved. V was clipped by 3 bases and J by 1 base, with 6 bases between them. The CDR3 length is 14 residues. The CDR3 region is CASSLHKNTGELFF. The CDR3 DNA reads as TGTGCCAGCAGTTTGCACAAGAACACCGGGGAGCTGTTTTTT.

A few counts support this clonotype. The V call is TRBV5-1, the J call TRBJ2-5; a possible D gene is TRBD1 (5 bases). CDR3 size: 16 residues. Germline V gives CDR1 SGHRS, CDR2 YFSETQ. The germline V and J ends were trimmed by 1 base and 2 bases, with 15 bases remaining between them. CDR3 sequence: CASSLSRTPRQETQYF. CDR3 DNA sequence: TGCGCCAGCAGCTTGTCCCGGACACCCAGGCAAGAGACCCAGTACTTC.

Ten or more counts support this clonotype. V usage is TRBV12-3 or TRBV12-4 and J usage is TRBJ2-7, with D unresolved. The ends were cut back, 6 bases at V and 7 bases at J, with 16 bases in the middle. CDR3 length equals 13 residues. CDR3 residues: CASSNTLTDEQYF. CDR3 sequence (DNA): TGTGCCAGCAGCAACACCCTTACAGATGAGCAGTACTTC.

The chain is built from TRBV4-2 and TRBJ2-7; TRBD1 is a possible D gene (5 bases). The germline V gene has CDR1 LGHNA and CDR2 YNFKEQ. The CDR3 sequence is 13 residues long. The V end lost 5 bases, the J end lost 5 bases, and 13 bases lay between the germline ends. This chain's CDR3 is CASSAGMWNEQYF. As DNA, the CDR3 is TGTGCCAGCAGCGCAGGGATGTGGAACGAGCAGTACTTC.